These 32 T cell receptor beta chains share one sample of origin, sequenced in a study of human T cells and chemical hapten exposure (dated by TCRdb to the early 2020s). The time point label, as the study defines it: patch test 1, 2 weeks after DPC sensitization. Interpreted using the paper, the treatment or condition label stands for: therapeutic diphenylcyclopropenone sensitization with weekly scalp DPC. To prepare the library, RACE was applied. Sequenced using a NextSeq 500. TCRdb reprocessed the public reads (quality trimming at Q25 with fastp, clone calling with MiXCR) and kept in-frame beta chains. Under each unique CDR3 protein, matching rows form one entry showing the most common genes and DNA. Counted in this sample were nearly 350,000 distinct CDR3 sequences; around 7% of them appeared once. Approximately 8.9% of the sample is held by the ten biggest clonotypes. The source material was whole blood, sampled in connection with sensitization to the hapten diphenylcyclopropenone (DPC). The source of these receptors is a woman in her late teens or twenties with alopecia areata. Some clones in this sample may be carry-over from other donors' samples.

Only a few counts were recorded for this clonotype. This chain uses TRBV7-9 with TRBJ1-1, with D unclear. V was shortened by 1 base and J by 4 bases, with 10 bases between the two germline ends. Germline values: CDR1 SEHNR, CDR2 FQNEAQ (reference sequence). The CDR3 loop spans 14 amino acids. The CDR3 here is CASSLGSILTEAFF. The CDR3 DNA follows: TGTGCCAGCAGCTTAGGGTCGATCCTCACTGAAGCTTTCTTT.

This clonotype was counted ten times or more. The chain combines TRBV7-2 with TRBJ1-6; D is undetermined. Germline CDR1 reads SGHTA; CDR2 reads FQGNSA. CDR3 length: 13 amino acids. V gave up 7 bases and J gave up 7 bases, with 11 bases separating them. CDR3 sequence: CASNISKNSPLHF. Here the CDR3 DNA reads TGTGCCAGCAACATCTCCAAGAATTCACCCCTCCACTTT.

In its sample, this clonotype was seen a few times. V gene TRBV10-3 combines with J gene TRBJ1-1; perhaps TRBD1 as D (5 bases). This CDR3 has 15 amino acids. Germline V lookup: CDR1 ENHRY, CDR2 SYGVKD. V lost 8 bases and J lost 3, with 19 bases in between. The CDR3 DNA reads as TGTGCCATCGGGGGTCGGAAGGGCTTGGACACTGAAGCTTTCTTT. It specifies CAIGGRKGLDTEAFF.

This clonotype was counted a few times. CDR3: CASSSGSLAGRYEQYF. CDR3 coding DNA: TGTGCCAGCAGTTCGGGCTCTCTAGCGGGCCGGTACGAGCAGTACTTC. V and J are TRBV28 and TRBJ2-7; TRBD2 matches at 8 bases. The junction had 12 bases not matched to a gene; V was cut back by 4 bases and J by 4 bases. The CDR3 consists of 16 residues. Germline values: CDR1 MDHEN, CDR2 SYDVKM.

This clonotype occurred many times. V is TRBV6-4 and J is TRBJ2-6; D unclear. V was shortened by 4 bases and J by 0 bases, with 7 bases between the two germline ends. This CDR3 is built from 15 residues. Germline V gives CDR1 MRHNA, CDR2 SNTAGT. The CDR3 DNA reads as TGTGCCAGCAGTGTAACTAACTCTGGGGCCAACGTCCTGACTTTC. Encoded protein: CASSVTNSGANVLTF.

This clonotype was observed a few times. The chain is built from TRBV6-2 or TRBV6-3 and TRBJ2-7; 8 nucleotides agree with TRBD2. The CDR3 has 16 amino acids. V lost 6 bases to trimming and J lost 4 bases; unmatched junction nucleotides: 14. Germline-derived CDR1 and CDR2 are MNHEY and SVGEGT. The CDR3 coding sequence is TGTGCCAGCAGGAGTAATGACGGGGGGGCCGAATACGAGCAGTACTTC. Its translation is CASRSNDGGAEYEQYF.

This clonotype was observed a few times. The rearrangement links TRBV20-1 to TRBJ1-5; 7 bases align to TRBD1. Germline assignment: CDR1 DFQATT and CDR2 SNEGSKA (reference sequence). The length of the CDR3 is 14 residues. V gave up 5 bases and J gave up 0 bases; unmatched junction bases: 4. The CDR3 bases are TGCAGTGCTGTTGGGACAGTTAGCAATCAGCCCCAGCATTTT. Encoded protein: CSAVGTVSNQPQHF.

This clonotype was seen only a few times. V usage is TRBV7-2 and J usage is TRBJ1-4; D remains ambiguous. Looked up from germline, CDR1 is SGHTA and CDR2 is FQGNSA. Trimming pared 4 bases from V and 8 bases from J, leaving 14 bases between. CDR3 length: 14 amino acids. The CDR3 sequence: CASSSQSPSEKLFF. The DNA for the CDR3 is TGTGCCAGCAGCTCTCAGAGCCCCTCGGAAAAACTGTTTTTT.

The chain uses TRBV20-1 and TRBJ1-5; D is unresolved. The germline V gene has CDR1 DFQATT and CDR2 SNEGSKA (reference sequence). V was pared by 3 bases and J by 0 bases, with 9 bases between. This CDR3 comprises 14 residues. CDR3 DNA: TGCAGTGCTAGTTATGGGTATAGCAATCAGCCCCAGCATTTT. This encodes CSASYGYSNQPQHF.

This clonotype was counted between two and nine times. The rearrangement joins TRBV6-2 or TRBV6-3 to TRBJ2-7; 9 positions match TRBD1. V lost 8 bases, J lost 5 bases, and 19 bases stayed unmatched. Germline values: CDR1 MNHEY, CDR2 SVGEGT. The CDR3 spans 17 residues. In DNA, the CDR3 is TGTGCCAGCGACCAACACCAAATCCTCCGACAGGGGGACGAGCAGTACTTC. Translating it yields CASDQHQILRQGDEQYF.

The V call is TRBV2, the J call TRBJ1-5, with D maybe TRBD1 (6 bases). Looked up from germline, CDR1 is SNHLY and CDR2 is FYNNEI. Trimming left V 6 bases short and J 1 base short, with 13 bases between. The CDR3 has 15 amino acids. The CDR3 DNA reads TGTGCCAGCAGAACAGGGACGGTCAGCAATCAGCCCCAGCATTTT. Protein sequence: CASRTGTVSNQPQHF.

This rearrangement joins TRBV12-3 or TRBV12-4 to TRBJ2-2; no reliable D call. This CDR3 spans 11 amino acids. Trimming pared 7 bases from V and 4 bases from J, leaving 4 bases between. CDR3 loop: CASMATGELFF. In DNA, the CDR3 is TGTGCCAGCATGGCCACCGGGGAGCTGTTTTTT.

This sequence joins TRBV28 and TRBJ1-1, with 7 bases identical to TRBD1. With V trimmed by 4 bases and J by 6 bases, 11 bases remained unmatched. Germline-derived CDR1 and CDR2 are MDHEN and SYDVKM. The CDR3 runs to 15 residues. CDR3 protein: CASSSTPDRFSEAFF. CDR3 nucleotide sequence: TGTGCCAGCAGTTCTACCCCGGACAGGTTTTCTGAAGCTTTCTTT.

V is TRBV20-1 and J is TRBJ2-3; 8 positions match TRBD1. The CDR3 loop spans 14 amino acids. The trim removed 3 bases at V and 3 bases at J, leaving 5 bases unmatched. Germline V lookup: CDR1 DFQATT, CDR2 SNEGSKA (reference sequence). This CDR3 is CSARGQDGTDTQYF. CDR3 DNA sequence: TGCAGTGCTAGGGGACAGGACGGGACAGATACGCAGTATTTT.

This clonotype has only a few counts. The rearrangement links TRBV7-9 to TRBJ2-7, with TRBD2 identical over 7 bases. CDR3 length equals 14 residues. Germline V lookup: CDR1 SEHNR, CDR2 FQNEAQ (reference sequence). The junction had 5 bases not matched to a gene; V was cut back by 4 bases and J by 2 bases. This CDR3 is CASSSTGGTYEQYF. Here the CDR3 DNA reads TGTGCCAGCAGCTCTACGGGGGGAACCTACGAGCAGTACTTC.

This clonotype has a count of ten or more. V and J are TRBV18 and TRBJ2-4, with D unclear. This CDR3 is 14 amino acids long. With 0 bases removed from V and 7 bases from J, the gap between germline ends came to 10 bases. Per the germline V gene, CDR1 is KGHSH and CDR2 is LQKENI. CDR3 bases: TGTGCCAGCTCACCACCGAGCAGTAACAACATTCAGTACTTC. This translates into CASSPPSSNNIQYF.

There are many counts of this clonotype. The CDR3 coding sequence is TGTGCCAGCAGCCCGGGGACAGTCACCAGCACCGGGGAGCTGTTTTTT. Protein product: CASSPGTVTSTGELFF. This rearrangement joins TRBV7-2 to TRBJ2-2, with 7 positions matching TRBD1. This CDR3 comprises 16 residues. The V and J ends lost 5 bases and 4 bases, in that order; junction bases with no gene match: 10. In germline, CDR1 is SGHTA, CDR2 FQGNSA.

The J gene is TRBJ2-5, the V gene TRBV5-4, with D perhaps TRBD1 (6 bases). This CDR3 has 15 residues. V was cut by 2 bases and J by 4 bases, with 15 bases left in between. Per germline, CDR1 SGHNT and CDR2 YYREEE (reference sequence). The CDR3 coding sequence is TGTGCCAGCAGCTTCATCGACAGGATCGCAGAGACCCAGTACTTC. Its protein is CASSFIDRIAETQYF. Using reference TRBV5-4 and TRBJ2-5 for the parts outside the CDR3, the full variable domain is ETGVTQSPTHLIKTRGQQVTLRCSSQSGHNTVSWYQQALGQGPQFIFQYYREEENGRGNFPPRFSGLQFPNYSSELNVNALELDDSALYLCASSFIDRIAETQYFGPGTRLLVL.

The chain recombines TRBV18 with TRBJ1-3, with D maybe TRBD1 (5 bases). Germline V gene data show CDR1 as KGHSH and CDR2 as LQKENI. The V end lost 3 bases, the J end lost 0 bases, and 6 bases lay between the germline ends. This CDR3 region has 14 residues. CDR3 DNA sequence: TGTGCCAGCTCACCTGGACACTCTGGAAACACCATATATTTT. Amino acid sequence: CASSPGHSGNTIYF. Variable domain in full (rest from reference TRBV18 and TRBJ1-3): NAGVMQNPRHLVRRRGQEARLRCSPMKGHSHVYWYRQLPEEGLKFMVYLQKENIIDESGMPKERFSAEFPKEGPSILRIQQVVRGDSAAYFCASSPGHSGNTIYFGEGSWLTVV.

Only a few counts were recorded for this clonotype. CDR3 region: CASSYPRGAGNNEQFF. The CDR3 nucleotides read TGTGCCAGCAGTTATCCCCGGGGAGCGGGGAACAATGAGCAGTTCTTC. The chain joins TRBV6-2 or TRBV6-3 to TRBJ2-1; 7 nucleotides match TRBD2. This CDR3 comprises 16 residues. J was trimmed by 5 bases and V by 3 bases; bases with no gene match: 10. The germline V gene encodes CDR1 MNHEY and CDR2 SVGEGT.

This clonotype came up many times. The CDR3 region is CASSLMETETQYF. CDR3 DNA sequence: TGTGCCAGCAGCTTAATGGAAACAGAGACCCAGTACTTC. The J gene is TRBJ2-5, the V gene TRBV5-4; no reliable D call. V was clipped by 2 bases and J by 4 bases, with 9 bases between them. The length of the CDR3 is 13 residues. CDR1 is SGHNT, CDR2 YYREEE, per germline (reference sequence).

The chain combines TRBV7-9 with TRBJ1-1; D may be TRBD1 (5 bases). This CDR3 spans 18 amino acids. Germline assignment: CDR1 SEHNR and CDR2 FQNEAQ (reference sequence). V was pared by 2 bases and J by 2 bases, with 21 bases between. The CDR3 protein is CASSLWSAPRAKNTEAFF. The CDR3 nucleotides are TGTGCCAGCAGCTTATGGTCGGCTCCCAGGGCTAAAAACACTGAAGCTTTCTTT.

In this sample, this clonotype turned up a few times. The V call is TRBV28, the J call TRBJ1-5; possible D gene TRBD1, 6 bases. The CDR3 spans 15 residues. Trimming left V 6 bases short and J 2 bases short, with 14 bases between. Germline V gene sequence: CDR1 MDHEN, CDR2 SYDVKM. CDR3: CASRAPGGGNQPQHF. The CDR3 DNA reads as TGTGCCAGCAGGGCCCCCGGGGGCGGCAATCAGCCCCAGCATTTT.

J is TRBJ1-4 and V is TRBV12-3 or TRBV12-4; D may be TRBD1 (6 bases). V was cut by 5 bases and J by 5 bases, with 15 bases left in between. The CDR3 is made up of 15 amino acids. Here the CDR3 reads CASSPLGQPNEKLFF. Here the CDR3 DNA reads TGTGCCAGCAGTCCCCTAGGACAGCCGAATGAAAAACTGTTTTTT.

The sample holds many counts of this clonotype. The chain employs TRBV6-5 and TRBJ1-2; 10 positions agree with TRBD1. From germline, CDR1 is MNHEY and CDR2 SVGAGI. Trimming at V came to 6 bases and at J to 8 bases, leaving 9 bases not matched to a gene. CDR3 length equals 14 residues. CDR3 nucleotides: TGTGCCAGCAGCCGGGGACAGGGGTCTCGAGGCTACACCTTC. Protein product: CASSRGQGSRGYTF.

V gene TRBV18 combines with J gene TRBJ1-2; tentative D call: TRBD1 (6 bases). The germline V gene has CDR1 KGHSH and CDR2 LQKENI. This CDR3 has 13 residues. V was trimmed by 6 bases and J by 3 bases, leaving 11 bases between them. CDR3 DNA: TGTGCCAGCTCTAACAGGGCTGACTATGGCTACACCTTC. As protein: CASSNRADYGYTF.

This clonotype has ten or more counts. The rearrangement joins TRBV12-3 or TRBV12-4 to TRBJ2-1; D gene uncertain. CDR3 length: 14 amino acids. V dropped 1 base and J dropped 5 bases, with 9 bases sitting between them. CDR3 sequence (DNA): TGTGCCAGCAGTTTAGGGCAGGCCAACAATGAGCAGTTCTTC. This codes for CASSLGQANNEQFF.

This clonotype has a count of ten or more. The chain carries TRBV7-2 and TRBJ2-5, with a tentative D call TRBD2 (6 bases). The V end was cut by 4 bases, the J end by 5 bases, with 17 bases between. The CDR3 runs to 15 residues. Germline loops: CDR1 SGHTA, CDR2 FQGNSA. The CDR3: CASSSQGAGKETQYF. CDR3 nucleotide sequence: TGTGCCAGCAGCTCTCAGGGCGCGGGGAAGGAGACCCAGTACTTC.

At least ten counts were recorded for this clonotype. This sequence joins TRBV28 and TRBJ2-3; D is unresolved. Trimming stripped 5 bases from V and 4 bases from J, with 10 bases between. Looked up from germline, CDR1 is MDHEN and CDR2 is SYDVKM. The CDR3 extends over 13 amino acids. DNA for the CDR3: TGTGCCAGCAGTCCCGGCGTTGCAGATACGCAGTATTTT. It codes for CASSPGVADTQYF.

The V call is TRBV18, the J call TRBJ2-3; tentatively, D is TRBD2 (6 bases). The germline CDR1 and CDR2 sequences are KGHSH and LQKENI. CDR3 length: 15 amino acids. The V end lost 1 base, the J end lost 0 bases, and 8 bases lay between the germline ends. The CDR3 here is CASSPREESTDTQYF. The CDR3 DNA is TGTGCCAGCTCACCACGGGAGGAAAGCACAGATACGCAGTATTTT.

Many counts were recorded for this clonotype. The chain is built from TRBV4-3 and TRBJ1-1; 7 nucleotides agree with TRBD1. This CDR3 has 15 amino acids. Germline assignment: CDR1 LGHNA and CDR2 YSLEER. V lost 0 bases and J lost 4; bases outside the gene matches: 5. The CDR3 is CASSQETGRVTEAFF. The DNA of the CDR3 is TGCGCCAGCAGCCAAGAGACAGGGAGGGTCACTGAAGCTTTCTTT.

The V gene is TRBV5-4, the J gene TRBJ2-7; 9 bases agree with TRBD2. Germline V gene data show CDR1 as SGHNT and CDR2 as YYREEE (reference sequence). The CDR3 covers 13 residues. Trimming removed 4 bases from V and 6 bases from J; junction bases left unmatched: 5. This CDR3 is CASSGTSRREQYF. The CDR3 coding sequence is TGTGCCAGCAGCGGGACTAGCCGACGCGAGCAGTACTTC.